The clone carrying this T cell receptor (beta chain) has just a few counts. Its target is unknown. This sample stems from a study of beta chain features in type 1 diabetes. The study's findings and limits: PCR, the amplification step, might favor shorter templates, equally in patients and controls. TCRB CDR3 length was moderately but significantly reduced in all four CD4+ subsets of Type 1 diabetes patients.

Expressed TCRB transcripts were sequenced after all isolated RNA was converted to cDNA. Profiling relied on immunoSEQ multiplex PCR, and the TCRdb table lists in-frame clones only, not all of them. Of about 740,000 clones in the sample, around an eighth were seen once. V lost 4 bases and J lost 7, with 14 bases in between. The CDR3 is 13 residues long. Germline V gives CDR1 SQVTM, CDR2 ANQGSEA. The TCR originated in a young man with type 1 diabetes. The specimen was naive CD4+ T cells from blood. This chain joins TRBV29-1 and TRBJ2-1, with D unclear. CDR3: CSVAPTFLNEQFF. CDR3 nucleotide sequence: TGCAGCGTTGCCCCAACATTCTTAAATGAGCAGTTCTTC.